The clone carrying this T cell receptor (beta chain) was seen a single time. This entry comes from a study of blood T cell repertoires in COVID-19. Study summary: Both acute and convalescent COVID-19 samples were obtained from the United States, Italy and Spain. T cells, B-cell-depleted T cells, or PBMCs supplied cDNA or gDNA.

The V gene's germline CDR1 is SGHKS and CDR2 YYEKEE (reference sequence). The CDR3 has 16 residues. V shed 0 bases and J 0 bases; nucleotides not matched to a gene: 3. Sequenced by immunoSEQ multiplex PCR; TCRdb stores in-frame clones only, minus some. The sample carries about 34,000 clones, around 75% recorded once. This TCR derives from a man of 80 years or more with active or convalescent COVID-19. Sequences were obtained from peripheral blood. The chain links TRBV5-5 to TRBJ2-7; TRBD1 agrees at 10 bases. The CDR3 region has the DNA TGTGCCAGCAGCTTGGCCGGGACAGGGGACTCCTACGAGCAGTACTTC. This gives the protein CASSLAGTGDSYEQYF.